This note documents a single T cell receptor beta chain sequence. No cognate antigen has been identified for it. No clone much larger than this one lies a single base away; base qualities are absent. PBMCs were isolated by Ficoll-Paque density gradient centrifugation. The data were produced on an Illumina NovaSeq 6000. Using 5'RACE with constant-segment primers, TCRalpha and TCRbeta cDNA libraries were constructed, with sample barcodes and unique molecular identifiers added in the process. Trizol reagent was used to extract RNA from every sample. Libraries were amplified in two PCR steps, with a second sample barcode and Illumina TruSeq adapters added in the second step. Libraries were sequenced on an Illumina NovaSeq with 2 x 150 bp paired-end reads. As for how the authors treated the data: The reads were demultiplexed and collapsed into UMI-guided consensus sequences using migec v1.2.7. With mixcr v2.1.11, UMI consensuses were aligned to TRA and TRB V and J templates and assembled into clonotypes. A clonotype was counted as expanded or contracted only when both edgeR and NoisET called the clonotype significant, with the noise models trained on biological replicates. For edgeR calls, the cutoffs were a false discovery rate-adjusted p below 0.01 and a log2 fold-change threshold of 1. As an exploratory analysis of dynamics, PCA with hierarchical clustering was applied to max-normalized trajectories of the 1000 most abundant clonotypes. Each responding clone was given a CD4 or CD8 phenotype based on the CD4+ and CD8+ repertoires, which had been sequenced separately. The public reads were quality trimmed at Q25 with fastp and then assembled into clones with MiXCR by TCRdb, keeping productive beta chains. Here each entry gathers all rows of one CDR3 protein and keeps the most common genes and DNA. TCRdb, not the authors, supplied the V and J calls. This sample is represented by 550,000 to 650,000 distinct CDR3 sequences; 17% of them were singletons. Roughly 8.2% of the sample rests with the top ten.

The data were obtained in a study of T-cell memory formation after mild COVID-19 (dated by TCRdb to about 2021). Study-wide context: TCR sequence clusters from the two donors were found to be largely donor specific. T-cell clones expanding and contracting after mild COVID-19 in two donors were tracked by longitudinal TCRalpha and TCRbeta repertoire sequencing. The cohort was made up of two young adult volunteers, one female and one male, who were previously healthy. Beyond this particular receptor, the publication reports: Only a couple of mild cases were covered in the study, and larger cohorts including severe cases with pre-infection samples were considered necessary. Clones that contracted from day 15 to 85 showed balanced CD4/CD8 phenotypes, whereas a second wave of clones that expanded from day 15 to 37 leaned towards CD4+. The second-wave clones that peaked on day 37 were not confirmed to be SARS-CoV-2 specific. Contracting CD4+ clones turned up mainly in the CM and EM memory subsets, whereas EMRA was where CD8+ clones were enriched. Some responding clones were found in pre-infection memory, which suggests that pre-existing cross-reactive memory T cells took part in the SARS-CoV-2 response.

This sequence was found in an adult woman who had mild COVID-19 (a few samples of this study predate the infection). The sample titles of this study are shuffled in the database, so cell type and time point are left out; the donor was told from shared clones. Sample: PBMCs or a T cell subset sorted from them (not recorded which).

The DNA sequence reads TGTGCCAGCAGCTTACTATCTCGGGTTAACAATGAGCAGTTCTTC. Its translation is CASSLLSRVNNEQFF. The sequence joins TRBV7-2 to TRBJ2-1, with the D segment identity uncertain. CDR1 and CDR2 are read off the germline V gene as SGHTA and FQGNSA. The CDR3 contains 15 residues, cysteine and phenylalanine counted. CDR3 DNA only is kept here, 45 bases in frame from base 1. The junction shows trimming of 2 bases on V and 5 bases on J, plus 13 bases between the germline ends.